This TCR beta chain stems from a study of T-cell memory formation after mild COVID-19. Amplification by 5'RACE using constant-segment primers produced TCR alpha and TCR beta cDNA libraries that carried sample barcodes and UMIs. TCRdb analysed the 5' RACE reads with MiXCR anew, one entry per CDR3 protein. The table shows 150,000 to 200,000 distinct CDR3 sequences, with approximately 10% occurring only once. Sequences were obtained from PBMCs or a T cell subset sorted from them (not recorded which). The TCR originated in a man younger than 30 who had mild COVID-19 (a few samples of this study predate the infection). Cell type and time point are not known.

The CDR3 DNA is TGCAGTGCTAGAGTCAAGACAGGGGCTAACTATGGCTACACCTTC. This translates into CSARVKTGANYGYTF. The rearrangement joins TRBV20-1 to TRBJ1-2, with 8 bases fitting TRBD1. The CDR3 covers 15 residues. The ends lost 1 base at V and 0 bases at J; junction bases unmatched: 4. Germline CDR1 is DFQATT and CDR2 is SNEGSKA (reference sequence).